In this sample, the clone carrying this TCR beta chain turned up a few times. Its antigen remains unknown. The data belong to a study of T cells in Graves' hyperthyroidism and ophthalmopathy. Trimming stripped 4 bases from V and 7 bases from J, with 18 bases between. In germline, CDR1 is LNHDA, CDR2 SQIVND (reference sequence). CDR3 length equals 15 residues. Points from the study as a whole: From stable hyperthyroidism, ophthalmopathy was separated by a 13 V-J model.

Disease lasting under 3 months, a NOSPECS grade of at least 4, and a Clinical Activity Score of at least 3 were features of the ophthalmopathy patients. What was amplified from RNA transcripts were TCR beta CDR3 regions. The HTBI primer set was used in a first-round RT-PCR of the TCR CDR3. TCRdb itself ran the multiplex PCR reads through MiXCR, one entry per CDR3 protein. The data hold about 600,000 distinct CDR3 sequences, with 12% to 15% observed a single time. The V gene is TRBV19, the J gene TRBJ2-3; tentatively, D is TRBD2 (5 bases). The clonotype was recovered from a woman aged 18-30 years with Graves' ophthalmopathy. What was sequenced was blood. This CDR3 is CASSSRRDLINTQYF. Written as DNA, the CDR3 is TGTGCCAGTAGTAGCCGACGGGATTTAATAAATACGCAGTATTTT.